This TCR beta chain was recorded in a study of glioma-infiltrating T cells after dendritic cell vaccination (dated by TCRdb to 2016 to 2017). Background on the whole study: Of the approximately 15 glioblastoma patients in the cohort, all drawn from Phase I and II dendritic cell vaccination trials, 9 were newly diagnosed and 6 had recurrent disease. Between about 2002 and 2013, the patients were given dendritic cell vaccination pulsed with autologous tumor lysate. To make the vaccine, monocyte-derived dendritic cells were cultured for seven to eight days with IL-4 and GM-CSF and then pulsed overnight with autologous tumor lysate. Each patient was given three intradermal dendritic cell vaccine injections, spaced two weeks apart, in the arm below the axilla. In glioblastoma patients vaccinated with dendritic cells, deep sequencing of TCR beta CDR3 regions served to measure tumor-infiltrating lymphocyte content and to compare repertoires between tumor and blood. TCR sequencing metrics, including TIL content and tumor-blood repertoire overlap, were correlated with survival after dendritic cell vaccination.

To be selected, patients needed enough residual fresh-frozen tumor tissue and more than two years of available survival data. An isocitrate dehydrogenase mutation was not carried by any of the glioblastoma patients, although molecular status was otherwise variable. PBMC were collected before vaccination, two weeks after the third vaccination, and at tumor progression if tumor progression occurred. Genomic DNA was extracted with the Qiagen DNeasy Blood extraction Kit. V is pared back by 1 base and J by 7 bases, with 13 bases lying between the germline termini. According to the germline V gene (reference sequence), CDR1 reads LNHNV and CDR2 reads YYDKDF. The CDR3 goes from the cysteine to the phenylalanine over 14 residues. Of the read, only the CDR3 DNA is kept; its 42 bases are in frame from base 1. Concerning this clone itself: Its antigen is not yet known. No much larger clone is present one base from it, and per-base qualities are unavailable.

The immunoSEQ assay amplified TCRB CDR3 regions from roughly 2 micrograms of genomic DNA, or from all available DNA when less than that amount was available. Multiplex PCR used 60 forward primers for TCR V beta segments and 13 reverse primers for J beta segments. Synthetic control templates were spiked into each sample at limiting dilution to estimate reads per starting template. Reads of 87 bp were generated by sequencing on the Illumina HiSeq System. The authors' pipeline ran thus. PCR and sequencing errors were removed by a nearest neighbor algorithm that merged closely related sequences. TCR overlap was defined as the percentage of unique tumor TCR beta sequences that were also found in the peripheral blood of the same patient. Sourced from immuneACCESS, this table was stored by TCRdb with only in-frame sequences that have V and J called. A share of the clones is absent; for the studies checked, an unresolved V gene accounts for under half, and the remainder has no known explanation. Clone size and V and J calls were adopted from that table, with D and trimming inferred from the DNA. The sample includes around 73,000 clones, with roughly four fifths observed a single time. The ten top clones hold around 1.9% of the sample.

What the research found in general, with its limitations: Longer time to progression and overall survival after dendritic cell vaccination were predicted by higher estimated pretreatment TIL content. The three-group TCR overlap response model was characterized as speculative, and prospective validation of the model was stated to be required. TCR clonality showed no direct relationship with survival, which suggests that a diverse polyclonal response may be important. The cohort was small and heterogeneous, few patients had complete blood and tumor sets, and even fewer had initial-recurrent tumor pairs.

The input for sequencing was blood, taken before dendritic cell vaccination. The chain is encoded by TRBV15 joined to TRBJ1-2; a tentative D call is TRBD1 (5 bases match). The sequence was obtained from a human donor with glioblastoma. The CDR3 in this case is CATSRGQGEVGYTF. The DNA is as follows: TGTGCCACCAGCAGAGGGCAGGGTGAGGTTGGCTACACCTTC. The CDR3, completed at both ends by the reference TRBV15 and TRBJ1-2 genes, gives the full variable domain DAMVIQNPRYQVTQFGKPVTLSCSQTLNHNVMYWYQQKSSQAPKLLFHYYDKDFNNEADTPDNFQSRRPNTSFCFLDIRSPGLGDTAMYLCATSRGQGEVGYTFGSGTRLTVV.